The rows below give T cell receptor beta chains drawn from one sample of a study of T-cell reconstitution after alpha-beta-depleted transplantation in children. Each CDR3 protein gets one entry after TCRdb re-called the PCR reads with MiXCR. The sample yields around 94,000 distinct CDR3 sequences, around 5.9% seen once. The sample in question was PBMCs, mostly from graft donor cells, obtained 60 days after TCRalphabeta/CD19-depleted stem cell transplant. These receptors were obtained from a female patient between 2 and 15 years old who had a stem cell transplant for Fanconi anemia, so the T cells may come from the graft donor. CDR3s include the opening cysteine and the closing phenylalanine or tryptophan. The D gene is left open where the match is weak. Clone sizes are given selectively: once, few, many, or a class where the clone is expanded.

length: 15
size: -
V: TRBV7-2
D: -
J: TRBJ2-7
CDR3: CASSPRVGGPYAQYF
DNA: TGTGCCAGCAGCCCCCGAGTTGGAGGCCCCTACGCGCAGTACTTC

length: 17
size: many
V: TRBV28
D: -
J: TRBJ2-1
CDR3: CASSSLASLSSYNEQFF
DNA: TGTGCCAGCAGTTCACTCGCTAGTCTTTCCTCCTACAATGAGCAGTTCTTC

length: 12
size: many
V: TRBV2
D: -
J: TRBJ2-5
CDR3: CASGYSRETQYF
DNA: TGTGCCAGCGGGTACAGTCGCGAGACCCAGTACTTC

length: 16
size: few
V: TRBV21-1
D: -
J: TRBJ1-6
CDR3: CASSILPHRYNSPLHF
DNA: TGTGCCAGCAGCATCTTACCCCACCGATATAATTCACCCCTCCACTTT

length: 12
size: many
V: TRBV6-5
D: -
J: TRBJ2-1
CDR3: CASSSQGDEQFF
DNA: TGTGCCAGCAGTTCTCAGGGCGATGAGCAGTTCTTC

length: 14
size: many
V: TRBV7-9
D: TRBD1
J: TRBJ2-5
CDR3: CASSLDRGSETQYF
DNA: TGTGCCAGCAGCTTAGACAGGGGATCAGAGACCCAGTACTTC

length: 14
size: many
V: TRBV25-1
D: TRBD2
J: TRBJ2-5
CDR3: CASSGLAGEETQYF
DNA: TGTGCCAGCAGTGGACTAGCGGGAGAAGAGACCCAGTACTTC

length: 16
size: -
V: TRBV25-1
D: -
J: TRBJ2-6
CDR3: CASWGLGPSGANVLTF
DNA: TGTGCCAGCTGGGGGTTGGGGCCCTCTGGGGCCAACGTCCTGACTTTC

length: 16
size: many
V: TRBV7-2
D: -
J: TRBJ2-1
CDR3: CASSLRMGEIYNEQFF
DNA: TGTGCCAGCAGCTTACGGATGGGAGAAATCTACAATGAGCAGTTCTTC

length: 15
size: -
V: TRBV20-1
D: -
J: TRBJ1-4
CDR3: CSAKDRRRGYEKLFF
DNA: TGCAGTGCTAAGGATCGACGGCGGGGTTATGAAAAACTGTTTTTT

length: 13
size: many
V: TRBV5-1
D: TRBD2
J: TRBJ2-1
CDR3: CASRLAGADEQFF
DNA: TGCGCCAGCAGACTAGCGGGAGCCGATGAGCAGTTCTTC

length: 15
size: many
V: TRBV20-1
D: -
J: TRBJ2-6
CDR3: CSAPIDGSGANVLTF
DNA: TGCAGTGCTCCGATTGACGGCTCTGGGGCCAACGTCCTGACTTTC

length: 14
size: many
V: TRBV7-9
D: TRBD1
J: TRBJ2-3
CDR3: CASSPTGTVDTQYF
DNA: TGTGCCAGCAGCCCCACAGGGACAGTAGATACGCAGTATTTT

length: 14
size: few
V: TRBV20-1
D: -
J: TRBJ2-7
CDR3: CSARRPDPGYEQYF
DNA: TGCAGTGCTAGACGCCCAGATCCGGGCTACGAGCAGTACTTC

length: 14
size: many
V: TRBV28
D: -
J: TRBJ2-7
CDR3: CASSLGGAPYEQYF
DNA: TGTGCCAGCAGTTTAGGCGGGGCCCCCTACGAGCAGTACTTC

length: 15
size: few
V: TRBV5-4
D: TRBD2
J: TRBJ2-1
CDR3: CASSPWTSGSDEQFF
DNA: TGTGCCAGCAGCCCGTGGACTAGCGGGAGTGATGAGCAGTTCTTC

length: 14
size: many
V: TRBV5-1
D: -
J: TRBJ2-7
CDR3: CASSQSGNPHEQYF
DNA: TGCGCCAGCAGCCAAAGCGGTAATCCCCACGAGCAGTACTTC

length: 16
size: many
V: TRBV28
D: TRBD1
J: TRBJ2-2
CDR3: CASSWAGTGNTGELFF
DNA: TGTGCCAGCAGTTGGGCCGGGACAGGGAACACCGGGGAGCTGTTTTTT

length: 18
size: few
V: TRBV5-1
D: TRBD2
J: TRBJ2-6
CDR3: CASSLVPAGDPGANVLTF
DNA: TGCGCCAGCAGCTTGGTTCCAGCGGGAGACCCCGGGGCCAACGTCCTGACTTTC

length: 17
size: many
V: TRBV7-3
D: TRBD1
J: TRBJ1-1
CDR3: CASSLAGTGRANTEAFF
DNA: TGTGCCAGCAGCTTAGCGGGGACAGGGCGGGCAAACACTGAAGCTTTCTTT

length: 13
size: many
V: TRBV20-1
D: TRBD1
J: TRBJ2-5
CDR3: CSGRGQWGETQYF
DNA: TGCAGTGGTAGGGGGCAGTGGGGAGAGACCCAGTACTTC

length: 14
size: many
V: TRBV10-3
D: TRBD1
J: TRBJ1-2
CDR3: CAVLRDRGDYGYTF
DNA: TGTGCCGTTCTCCGGGACAGGGGCGACTATGGCTACACCTTC

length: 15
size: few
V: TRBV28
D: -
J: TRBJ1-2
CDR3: CASNPWVAKGFGYTF
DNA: TGTGCCAGCAACCCATGGGTAGCTAAAGGTTTCGGCTACACCTTC

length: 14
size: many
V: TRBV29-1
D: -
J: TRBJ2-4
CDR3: CSVEDFGDKNIQYF
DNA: TGCAGCGTTGAAGATTTTGGAGACAAAAACATTCAGTACTTC

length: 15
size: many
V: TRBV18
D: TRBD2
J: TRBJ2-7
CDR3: CASSLSGSYSYEQYF
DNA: TGTGCCAGCTCTCTCAGCGGGAGCTACTCCTACGAGCAGTACTTC

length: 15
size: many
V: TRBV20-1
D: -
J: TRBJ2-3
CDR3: CSARDRQGSTDTQYF
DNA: TGCAGTGCTAGAGATCGTCAGGGAAGCACAGATACGCAGTATTTT

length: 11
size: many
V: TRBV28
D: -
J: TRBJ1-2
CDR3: CASSDKIGYTF
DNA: TGTGCCAGCAGTGACAAAATTGGCTACACCTTC

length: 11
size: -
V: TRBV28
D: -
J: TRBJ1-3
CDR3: CASRLDFTIYF
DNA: TGTGCCAGCAGATTGGACTTCACCATATATTTT

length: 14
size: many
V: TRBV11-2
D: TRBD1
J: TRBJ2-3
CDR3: CASSLSGTGWEQYF
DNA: TGTGCCAGCAGCTTATCAGGGACAGGGTGGGAGCAGTATTTT

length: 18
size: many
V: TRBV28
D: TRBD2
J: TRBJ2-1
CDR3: CASSLQQTGTSSYNEQFF
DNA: TGTGCCAGCAGTTTACAACAAACCGGGACTAGCTCCTACAATGAGCAGTTCTTC

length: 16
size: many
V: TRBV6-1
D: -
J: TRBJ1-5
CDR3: CASSGVRRASNQPQHF
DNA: TGTGCCAGCAGTGGGGTACGCAGGGCTAGCAATCAGCCCCAGCATTTT

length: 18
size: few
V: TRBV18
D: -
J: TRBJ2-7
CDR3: CASSPPFVFGGSSYEQYF
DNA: TGTGCCAGCTCACCACCTTTTGTTTTTGGGGGCAGCTCCTACGAGCAGTACTTC

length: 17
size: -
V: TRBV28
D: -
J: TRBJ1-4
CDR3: CASSLWGWERGDEKLFF
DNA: TGTGCCAGCAGTTTATGGGGGTGGGAAAGAGGCGACGAAAAACTGTTTTTT

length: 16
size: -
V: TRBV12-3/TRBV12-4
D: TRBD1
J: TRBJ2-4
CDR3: CASSLAGFGTENIQYF
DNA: TGTGCCAGCAGTTTAGCCGGTTTTGGGACAGAAAACATTCAGTACTTC

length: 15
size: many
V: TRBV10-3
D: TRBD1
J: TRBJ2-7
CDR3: CAISGGQDTTYEQYF
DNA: TGTGCCATCAGTGGTGGACAGGACACGACCTACGAGCAGTACTTC

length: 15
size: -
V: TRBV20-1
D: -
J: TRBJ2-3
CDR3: CSALLDGTSTDTQYF
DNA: TGCAGTGCTCTTCTAGACGGGACTAGCACAGATACGCAGTATTTT

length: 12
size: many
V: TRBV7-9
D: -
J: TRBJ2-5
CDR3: CASSRLWETQYF
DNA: TGTGCCAGCAGCCGACTTTGGGAGACCCAGTACTTC

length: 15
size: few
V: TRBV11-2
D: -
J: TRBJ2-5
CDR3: CASSFGSGYTGTQYF
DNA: TGTGCCAGCAGCTTTGGATCCGGGTATACGGGGACCCAGTACTTC

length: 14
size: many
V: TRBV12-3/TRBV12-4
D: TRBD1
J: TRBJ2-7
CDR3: CASSLHRGSYEQYF
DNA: TGTGCCAGCAGTCTTCACAGGGGTTCCTACGAGCAGTACTTC

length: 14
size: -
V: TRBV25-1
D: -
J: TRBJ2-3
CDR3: CASSEAQNVDTQYF
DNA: TGTGCCAGCAGTGAAGCCCAGAACGTAGATACGCAGTATTTT

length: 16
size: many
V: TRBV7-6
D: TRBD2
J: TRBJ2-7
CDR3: CASSLVSSGRTYEQYF
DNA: TGTGCCAGCAGCTTAGTTTCCAGCGGGAGAACCTACGAGCAGTACTTC

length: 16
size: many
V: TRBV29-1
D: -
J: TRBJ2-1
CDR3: CSVEFPTGRSYNEQFF
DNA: TGCAGCGTTGAATTTCCGACAGGGAGGTCCTACAATGAGCAGTTCTTC

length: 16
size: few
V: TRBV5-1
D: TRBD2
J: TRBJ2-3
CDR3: CASSLAGLAGGHTQYF
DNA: TGCGCCAGCAGCTTGGCCGGGCTAGCGGGAGGGCATACGCAGTATTTT

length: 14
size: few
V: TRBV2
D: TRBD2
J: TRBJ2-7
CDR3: CASSPSGRTYEQYF
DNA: TGTGCCAGCAGTCCTAGCGGGAGGACGTACGAGCAGTACTTC

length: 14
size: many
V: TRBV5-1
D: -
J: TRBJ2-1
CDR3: CASSLEGQGDEQFF
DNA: TGCGCCAGCAGCTTGGAGGGACAAGGGGATGAGCAGTTCTTC

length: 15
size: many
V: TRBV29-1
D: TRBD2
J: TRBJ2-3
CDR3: CSVRGLAVGADTQYF
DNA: TGCAGCGTAAGAGGACTAGCGGTAGGCGCAGATACGCAGTATTTT

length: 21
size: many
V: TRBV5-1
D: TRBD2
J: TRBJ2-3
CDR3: CASSLSRLAGEWEFLTDTQYF
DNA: TGCGCCAGCAGCTTGAGTAGGCTAGCGGGAGAATGGGAGTTTCTGACAGATACGCAGTATTTT

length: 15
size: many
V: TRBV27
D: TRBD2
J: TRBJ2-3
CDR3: CASSTGLVGTDTQYF
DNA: TGTGCCAGCAGTACTGGACTAGTGGGCACAGATACGCAGTATTTT

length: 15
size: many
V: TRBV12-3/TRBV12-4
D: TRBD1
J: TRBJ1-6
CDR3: CASRETGALNSPLHF
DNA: TGTGCCAGCAGAGAAACAGGGGCACTTAATTCACCCCTCCACTTT

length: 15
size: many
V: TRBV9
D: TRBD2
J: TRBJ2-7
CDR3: CASSVATSGTYEQYF
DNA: TGTGCCAGCAGCGTAGCTACTAGCGGTACCTACGAGCAGTACTTC